These 12 T cell receptor beta chains were sequenced from one sample in a study of blood T cell repertoires in COVID-19. The repertoire was sequenced with immunoSEQ multiplex PCR; TCRdb's copy has only in-frame clones and lacks some. This repertoire shows fewer than 200,000 clones, roughly 86% found once; its top ten account for around 7.7%. Material for sequencing was peripheral blood. These receptors were obtained from a man in his forties or fifties who had recovered from COVID-19.

The chain joins TRBV7-2 to TRBJ2-2, with D tentatively TRBD2 (5 bases). With 3 bases removed from V and 4 bases from J, the gap between germline ends came to 12 bases. CDR3 length: 15 amino acids. Germline CDR1 and CDR2: SGHTA and FQGNSA. The CDR3 nucleotides read TGTGCCAGCAGCTTCGCTAGCTCGGGCACCGGGGAGCTGTTTTTT. Its translation: CASSFASSGTGELFF.

This clone was observed once. This sequence joins TRBV2 and TRBJ2-7, with TRBD2 identical over 10 bases. CDR1 is SNHLY, CDR2 FYNNEI, per germline. The CDR3 runs to 17 residues. The J segment lost 0 bases and the V segment lost 3 bases, leaving 8 bases of the junction unmatched. The CDR3 is CASSERLAGASSYEQYF. In nucleotides, the CDR3 is TGTGCCAGCAGTGAGAGGCTAGCGGGAGCGAGCTCCTACGAGCAGTACTTC.

This rearrangement joins TRBV6-2 or TRBV6-3 to TRBJ2-7; TRBD2 agrees at 7 bases. This CDR3 has 14 amino acids. The germline V gene has CDR1 MNHEY and CDR2 SVGEGT. V dropped 4 bases and J dropped 2; count of bases not matched to a gene: 5. The CDR3 nucleotides are TGTGCCAGCAGTTGGTGGGAGGGAGCCTACGAGCAGTACTTC. It translates to CASSWWEGAYEQYF.

The V call is TRBV28, the J call TRBJ1-5; D remains unclear. Per the germline V gene, CDR1 is MDHEN and CDR2 is SYDVKM. This CDR3 spans 15 amino acids. Trimming shortened V by 7 bases and J by 0 bases, and 13 bases separated the two germline ends. This chain's CDR3 is CASIRQVNSNQPQHF. In nucleotides, the CDR3 is TGTGCCAGCATTCGCCAGGTGAATAGCAATCAGCCCCAGCATTTT. The variable domain in full, with the rest retrieved from reference TRBV28 and TRBJ1-5, is DVKVTQSSRYLVKRTGEKVFLECVQDMDHENMFWYRQDPGLGLRLIYFSYDVKMKEKGDIPEGYSVSREKKERFSLILESASTNQTSMYLCASIRQVNSNQPQHFGDGTRLSIL.

CDR3 coding DNA: TGTGCCAGCAGGAAGGGACATTCCTATGGCTACACCTTC. This encodes CASRKGHSYGYTF. This chain links TRBV28 with TRBJ1-2, with a possible D match to TRBD1 (6 bases). The CDR3 spans 13 residues. Trimming pared 6 bases from V and 4 bases from J, leaving 12 bases between. The germline V gene encodes CDR1 MDHEN and CDR2 SYDVKM.

The chain employs TRBV19 and TRBJ2-2; D is unresolved. The germline V gene encodes CDR1 LNHDA and CDR2 SQIVND (reference sequence). V was shortened by 8 bases and J by 4 bases, with 20 bases between the two germline ends. This CDR3 has 16 amino acids. The CDR3 reads CASLARSSTFTGELFF. In nucleotides, the CDR3 is TGTGCCAGTTTAGCACGAAGCAGCACCTTCACCGGGGAGCTGTTTTTT.

The CDR3 is CASRGADAFF. For the CDR3, the DNA is TGTGCCAGCAGGGGGGCCGATGCTTTCTTT. The rearrangement links TRBV2 to TRBJ1-1; possibly TRBD1 for D (6 bases). Trimming cost V 6 bases and J 11 bases, with 10 bases left between them. Germline V gives CDR1 SNHLY, CDR2 FYNNEI. This CDR3 contains 10 residues.

This clone has a single count. This sequence joins TRBV28 and TRBJ1-2; 12 nucleotides agree with TRBD1. V shed 3 bases and J 0 bases; nucleotides not matched to a gene: 5. The CDR3 has 17 amino acids. Germline V gene lookup returns CDR1 MDHEN and CDR2 SYDVKM. This CDR3 is CASSLGQGARPNYGYTF. The CDR3 coding sequence is TGTGCCAGCAGTTTGGGACAGGGGGCCCGACCTAACTATGGCTACACCTTC.

This clone has more than one count but fewer than ten. The chain couples TRBV2 to TRBJ1-1; D gene ambiguous. V dropped 5 bases and J dropped 11 bases, with 15 bases sitting between them. Germline loops: CDR1 SNHLY, CDR2 FYNNEI. This CDR3 is built from 12 residues. For the CDR3, the DNA is TGTGCCAGCAGTCTGGATTCCGCGGAGGCTTTCTTT. This codes for CASSLDSAEAFF.

Here the CDR3 DNA reads TGTGCCAGCAGCCAATTGGACAGGTCTGAGCAGTTCTTC. Translation: CASSQLDRSEQFF. The chain recombines TRBV14 with TRBJ2-1; 7 bases agree with TRBD1. Per germline, CDR1 SGHDN and CDR2 FVKESK. V gave up 2 bases and J gave up 9 bases; unmatched junction bases: 4. The CDR3 spans 13 residues.

This chain links TRBV11-3 with TRBJ1-1; D may be TRBD1 (5 bases). The V and J ends lost 4 bases and 5 bases respectively, with 17 bases between them. The CDR3 has 15 residues. Germline values: CDR1 SGHNT, CDR2 YENEEA. The CDR3: CASSSGRQGGTEAFF. CDR3 in DNA: TGTGCCAGCAGCTCCGGGCGGCAGGGTGGGACTGAAGCTTTCTTT. Variable domain in full (rest from reference TRBV11-3 and TRBJ1-1): EAGVVQSPRYKIIEKKQPVAFWCNPISGHNTLYWYLQNLGQGPELLIRYENEEAVDDSQLPKDRFSAERLKGVDSTLKIQPAELGDSAVYLCASSSGRQGGTEAFFGQGTRLTVV.

This chain links TRBV28 with TRBJ2-2, with D possibly being TRBD2 (5 bases). The CDR3 is 15 residues long. Trimming removed 6 bases from V and 6 bases from J, with 17 bases in between. Germline assignment: CDR1 MDHEN and CDR2 SYDVKM. In nucleotides, the CDR3 is TGTGCCAGCAGCGGCCGAACTAGAGGCGCCGGGGAGCTGTTTTTT. Protein product: CASSGRTRGAGELFF.